This T cell receptor (beta chain) was identified in a study of Ad26.COV2.S vaccination and SARS-CoV-2 variants. Study results and limitations: There was a possibility that the TCR breadth and depth analyses underestimated total T cell responses.

Libraries were prepared by immunoSEQ multiplex PCR; TCRdb keeps only in-frame clonotypes and omits some of them. The data show approximately 350,000 clones, about four fifths seen once. On this clone itself: Its target is not known.

Treatment described: some 20 received Ad26.COV2.S at low or high dose, single or two shots; 5 received placebo; per-sample allocation not given. It was on day 63 after the first vaccine or placebo injection that samples were taken. The CDR3 length is 14 residues. Germline CDR1 MGHRA, CDR2 YSYEKL. Trimming removed 4 bases from V and 5 bases from J; junction bases left unmatched: 7. The sequences come from peripheral blood, collected in a trial of Ad26.COV2.S vaccine versus placebo. This TCR was sampled from a person aged 18 to 59 who received the Ad26.COV2.S COVID-19 vaccine or a placebo. The J gene is TRBJ1-1, the V gene TRBV4-1, with 7 nucleotides matching TRBD1. The CDR3 nucleotides are TGCGCCAGCAGCCTGAAGACAGGGTTAACTGAAGCTTTCTTT. It is translated as CASSLKTGLTEAFF.